This T cell receptor (beta chain) appears in the sequencing data of a study of blood T cell repertoires in COVID-19. This table comes from immunoSEQ multiplex PCR, and its TCRdb copy is limited to in-frame clones, with some not included. This sample has roughly 70,000 clones, with 91% found just once. This sequence originates from a woman aged 55-69 years with active COVID-19. The sample consisted of peripheral blood.

The CDR3 DNA reads TGCGCCAGCAGCTTGGCCTCGGGGGTAGCAACAGATACGCAGTATTTT. This gives the protein CASSLASGVATDTQYF. This sequence joins TRBV5-1 and TRBJ2-3, with a possible D match to TRBD2 (6 bases). The CDR3 sequence is 16 residues long. Germline values: CDR1 SGHRS, CDR2 YFSETQ. The V end lost 0 bases, the J end lost 3 bases, and 14 bases lay between the germline ends.